This T cell receptor beta chain was sequenced in a study of regulatory T cells in long-lasting Graves disease. This clonotype was detected only a few times. The CDR3 runs to 15 residues. Trimming left V 3 bases short and J 1 base short, with 12 bases between. CDR1 is SNHLY, CDR2 FYNNEI, per germline. Time point noted: newly diagnosed GD, antithyroid drugs for less than 3 months. After RNA was extracted from PBMCs, the TCR library was made from it. Arm-PCR of CDR3 regions with iRepertoire HTBI primers generated TCR beta libraries. TCRdb independently ran MiXCR on the multiplex PCR reads; one entry per CDR3 protein. This sample has fewer than 650,000 distinct CDR3 sequences; about 16% occur once, and the top ten carry more than 10%. The sample was also reused in another study, on T cells in Graves' hyperthyroidism and ophthalmopathy.

The specimen was peripheral blood mononuclear cells (PBMCs), collected at new diagnosis, from a patient treated with antithyroid drugs. This TCR derives from a young man with Graves disease. The rearrangement joins TRBV2 to TRBJ2-5; D is unresolved. CDR3 in amino acids: CASSDISLPQETQYF. CDR3 nucleotides: TGTGCCAGCAGTGACATCTCCCTCCCCCAAGAGACCCAGTACTTC.